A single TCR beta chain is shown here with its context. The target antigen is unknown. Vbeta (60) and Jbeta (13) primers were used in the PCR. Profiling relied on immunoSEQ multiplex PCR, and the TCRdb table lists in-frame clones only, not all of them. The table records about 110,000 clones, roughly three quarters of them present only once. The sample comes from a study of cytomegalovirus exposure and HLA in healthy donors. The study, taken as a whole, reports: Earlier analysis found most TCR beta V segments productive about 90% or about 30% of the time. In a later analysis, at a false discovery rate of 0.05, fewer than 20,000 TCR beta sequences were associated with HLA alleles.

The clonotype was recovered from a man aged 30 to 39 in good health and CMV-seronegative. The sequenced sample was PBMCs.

The CDR3 here is CASSAPQETQYF. The CDR3 bases are TGTGCCAGCAGTGCCCCACAAGAGACCCAGTACTTC. The chain links TRBV25-1 to TRBJ2-5; D is undetermined. The CDR3 contains 12 residues. The V gene's germline CDR1 is MGHDK and CDR2 SYGVNS. The germline V and J ends were trimmed by 4 bases and 2 bases, with 5 bases remaining between them.